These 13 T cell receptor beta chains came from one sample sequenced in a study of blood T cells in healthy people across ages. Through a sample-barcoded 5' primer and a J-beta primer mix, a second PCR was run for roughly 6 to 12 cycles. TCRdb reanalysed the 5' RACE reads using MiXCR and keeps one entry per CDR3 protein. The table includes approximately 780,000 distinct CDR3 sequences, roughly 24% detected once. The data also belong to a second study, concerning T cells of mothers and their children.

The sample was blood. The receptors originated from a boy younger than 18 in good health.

CDR3 in amino acids: CASSPSPSGNTIYF. The CDR3 DNA is TGTGCCAGCAGTCCTAGCCCCTCTGGAAACACCATATATTTT. The chain couples TRBV27 to TRBJ1-3; D gene uncertain. This CDR3 contains 14 residues. From germline, CDR1 is MNHEY and CDR2 SMNVEV (reference sequence). Trimming took 5 bases from V and 0 from J, leaving 8 bases between them.

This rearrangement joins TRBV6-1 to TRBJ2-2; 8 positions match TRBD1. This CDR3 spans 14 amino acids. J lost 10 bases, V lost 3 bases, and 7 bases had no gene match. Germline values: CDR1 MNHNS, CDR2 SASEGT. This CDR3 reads CASSDRTGMEELFF. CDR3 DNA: TGTGCCAGCAGTGACCGGACAGGGATGGAGGAGCTGTTTTTT.

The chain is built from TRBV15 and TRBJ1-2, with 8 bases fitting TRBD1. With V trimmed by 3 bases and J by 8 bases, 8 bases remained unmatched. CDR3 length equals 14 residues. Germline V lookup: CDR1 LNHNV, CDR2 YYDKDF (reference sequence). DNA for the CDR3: TGTGCCACCAGCAGTCGATTGACAGGGGCCGGCTACACCTTC. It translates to CATSSRLTGAGYTF.

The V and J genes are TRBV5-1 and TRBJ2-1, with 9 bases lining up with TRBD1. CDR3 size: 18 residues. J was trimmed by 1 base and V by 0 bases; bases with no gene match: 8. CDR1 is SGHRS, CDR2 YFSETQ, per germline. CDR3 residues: CASSLVGPGTGSYNEQFF. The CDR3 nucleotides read TGCGCCAGCAGCTTGGTAGGACCCGGGACAGGGTCCTACAATGAGCAGTTCTTC.

CDR3 DNA: TGTGCCAGCAGCCCTGATGGGACGGCCCAAGAGACCCAGTACTTC. Amino acid sequence: CASSPDGTAQETQYF. The J gene is TRBJ2-5, the V gene TRBV11-2, with D possibly being TRBD1 or TRBD2 (5 bases each). Trimming took off 5 bases at V and 1 base at J, with 14 bases between the two ends. The CDR3 consists of 15 residues. Germline CDR1 is SGHAT and CDR2 is FQNNGV.

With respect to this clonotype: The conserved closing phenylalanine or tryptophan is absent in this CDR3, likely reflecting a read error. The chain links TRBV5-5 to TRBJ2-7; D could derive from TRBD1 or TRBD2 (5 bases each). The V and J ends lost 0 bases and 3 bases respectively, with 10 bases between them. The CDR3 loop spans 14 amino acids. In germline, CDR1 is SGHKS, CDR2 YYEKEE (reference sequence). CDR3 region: CASSLGGSRYEQYL. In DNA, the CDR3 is TGTGCCAGCAGCTTGGGGGGGTCTCGCTACGAGCAGTACCTC.

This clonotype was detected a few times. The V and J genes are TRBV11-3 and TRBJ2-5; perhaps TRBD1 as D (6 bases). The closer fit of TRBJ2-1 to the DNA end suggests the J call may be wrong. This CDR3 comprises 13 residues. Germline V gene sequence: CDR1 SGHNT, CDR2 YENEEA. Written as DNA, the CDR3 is TGTGCCAGCAGCCAGATTAGGGGGAATGAGCAGTTCTTC. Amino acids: CASSQIRGNEQFF.

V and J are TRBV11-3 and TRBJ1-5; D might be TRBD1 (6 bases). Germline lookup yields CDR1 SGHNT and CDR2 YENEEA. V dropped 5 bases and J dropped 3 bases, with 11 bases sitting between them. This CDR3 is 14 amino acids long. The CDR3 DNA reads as TGTGCCAGCAGCACAGGGCTTCACAATCAGCCCCAGCATTTT. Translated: CASSTGLHNQPQHF.

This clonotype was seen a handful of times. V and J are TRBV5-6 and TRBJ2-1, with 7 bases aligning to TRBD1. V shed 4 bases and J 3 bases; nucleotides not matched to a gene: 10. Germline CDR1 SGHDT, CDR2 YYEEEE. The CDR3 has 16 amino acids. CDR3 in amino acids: CASSRRQGAYYNEQFF. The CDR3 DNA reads TGTGCCAGCAGCCGGAGACAGGGCGCGTACTACAATGAGCAGTTCTTC.

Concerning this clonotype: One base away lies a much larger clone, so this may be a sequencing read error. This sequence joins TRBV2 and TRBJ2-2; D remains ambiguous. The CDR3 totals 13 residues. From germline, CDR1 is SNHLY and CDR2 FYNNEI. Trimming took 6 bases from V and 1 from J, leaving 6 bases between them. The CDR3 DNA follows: TGTGCCAGCAGCCCGGAGAACACCGGGGAGCTGTTTTTT. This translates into CASSPENTGELFF.

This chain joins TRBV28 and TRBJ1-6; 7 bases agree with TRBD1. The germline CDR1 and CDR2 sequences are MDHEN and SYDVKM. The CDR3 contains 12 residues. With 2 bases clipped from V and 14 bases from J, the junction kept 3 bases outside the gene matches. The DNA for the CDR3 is TGTGCCAGCAGTTTAAATACAGGGGCCCTCCACTTT. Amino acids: CASSLNTGALHF.

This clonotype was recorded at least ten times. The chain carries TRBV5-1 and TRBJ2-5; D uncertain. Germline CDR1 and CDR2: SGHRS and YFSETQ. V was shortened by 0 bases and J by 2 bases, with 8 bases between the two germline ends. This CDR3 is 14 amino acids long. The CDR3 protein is CASSLGRPQETQYF. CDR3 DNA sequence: TGCGCCAGCAGCTTGGGACGGCCACAAGAGACCCAGTACTTC.

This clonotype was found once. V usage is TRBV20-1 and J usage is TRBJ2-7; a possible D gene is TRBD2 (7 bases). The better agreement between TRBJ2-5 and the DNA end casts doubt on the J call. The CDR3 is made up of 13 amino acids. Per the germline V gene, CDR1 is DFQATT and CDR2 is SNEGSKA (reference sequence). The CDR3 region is CSAGGGYQETQYF. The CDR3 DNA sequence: TGCAGTGCGGGCGGGGGCTACCAAGAGACCCAGTACTTC.